This entry concerns a single TCR beta chain. Seattle enrolled patients during active infection and tracked them longitudinally. This specimen belongs to a study of blood T cell repertoires in COVID-19. Study-level background: Acute-phase and convalescent COVID-19 samples originated in the United States, Italy and Spain. From T cells, B-cell-depleted T cells, or PBMCs came the material, which was cDNA or gDNA.

Per the study methods: Reference gene primer amplification gave estimated nucleated cell counts. Some clones are missing from TCRdb's copy, which holds only in-frame ones; the method was immunoSEQ multiplex PCR. V, J and clone size reflect that table, while D and trimming were determined from the DNA. The sample consists of over 55,000 clones, approximately 83% of them appearing once. The sequence came from a middle-aged man with COVID-19, enrolled during active disease. The sample was peripheral blood.

The CDR3 is CASSQGNEQYF. CDR3 sequence (DNA): TGTGCCAGCAGCCAGGGTAACGAGCAGTACTTC. This rearrangement joins TRBV6-5 to TRBJ2-7; TRBD1 might be the D (5 bases). The CDR3 extends over 11 amino acids. Germline CDR1 reads MNHEY; CDR2 reads SVGAGI. Trimming took off 6 bases at V and 5 bases at J, with 8 bases between the two ends.